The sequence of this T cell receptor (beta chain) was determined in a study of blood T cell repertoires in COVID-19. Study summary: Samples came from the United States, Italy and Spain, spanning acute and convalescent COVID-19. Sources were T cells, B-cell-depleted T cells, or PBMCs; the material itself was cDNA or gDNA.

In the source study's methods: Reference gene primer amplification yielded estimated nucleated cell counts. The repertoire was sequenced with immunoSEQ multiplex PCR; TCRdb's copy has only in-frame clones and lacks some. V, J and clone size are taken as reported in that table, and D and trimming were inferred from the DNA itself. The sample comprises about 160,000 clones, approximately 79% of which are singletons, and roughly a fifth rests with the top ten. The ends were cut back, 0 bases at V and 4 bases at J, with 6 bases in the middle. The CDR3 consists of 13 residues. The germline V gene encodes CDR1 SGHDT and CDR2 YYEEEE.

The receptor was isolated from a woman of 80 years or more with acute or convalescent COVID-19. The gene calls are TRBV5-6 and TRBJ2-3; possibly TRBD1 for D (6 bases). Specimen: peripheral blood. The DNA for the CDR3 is TGTGCCAGCAGCTTGGGGGGGCCAGATACGCAGTATTTT. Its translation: CASSLGGPDTQYF.